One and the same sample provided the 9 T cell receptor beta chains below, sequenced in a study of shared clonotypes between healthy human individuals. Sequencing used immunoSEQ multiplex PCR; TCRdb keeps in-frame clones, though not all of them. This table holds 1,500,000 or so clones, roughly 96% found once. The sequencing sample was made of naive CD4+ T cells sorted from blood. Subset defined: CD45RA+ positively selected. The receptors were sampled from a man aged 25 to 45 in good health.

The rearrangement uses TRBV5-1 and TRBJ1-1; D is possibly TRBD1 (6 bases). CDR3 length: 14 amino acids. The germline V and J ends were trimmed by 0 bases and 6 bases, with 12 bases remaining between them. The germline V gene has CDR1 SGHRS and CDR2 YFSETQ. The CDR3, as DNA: TGCGCCAGCAGCTTGGCTGGGCAGGGGTCTGAAGCTTTCTTT. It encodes CASSLAGQGSEAFF.

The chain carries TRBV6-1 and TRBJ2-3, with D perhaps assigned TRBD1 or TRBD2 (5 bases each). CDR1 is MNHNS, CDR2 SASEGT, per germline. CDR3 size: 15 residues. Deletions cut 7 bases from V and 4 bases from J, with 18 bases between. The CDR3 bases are TGTGCCAGCAAAAGGGGTGGGGCGGAGGCAGATACGCAGTATTTT. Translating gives CASKRGGAEADTQYF.

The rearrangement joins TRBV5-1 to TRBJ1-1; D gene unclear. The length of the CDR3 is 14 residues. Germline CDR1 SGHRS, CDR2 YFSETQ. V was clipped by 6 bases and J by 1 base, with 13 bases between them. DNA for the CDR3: TGCGCCAGCACCCCTGCAGGCGGGAACACTGAAGCTTTCTTT. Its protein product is CASTPAGGNTEAFF.

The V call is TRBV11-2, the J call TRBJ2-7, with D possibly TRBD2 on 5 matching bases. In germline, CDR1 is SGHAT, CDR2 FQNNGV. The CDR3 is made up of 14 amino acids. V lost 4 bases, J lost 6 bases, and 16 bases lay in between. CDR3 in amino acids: CASSSILEGVEQYF. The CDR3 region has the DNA TGTGCCAGCAGCTCAATCCTCGAGGGCGTCGAGCAGTACTTC.

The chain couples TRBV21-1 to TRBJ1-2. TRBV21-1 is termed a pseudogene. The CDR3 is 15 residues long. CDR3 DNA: TGTGCCAGCAGCAAAGTGGCGGGGCTCGGGGGAGGCTACACCTTC. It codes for CASSKVAGLGGGYTF.

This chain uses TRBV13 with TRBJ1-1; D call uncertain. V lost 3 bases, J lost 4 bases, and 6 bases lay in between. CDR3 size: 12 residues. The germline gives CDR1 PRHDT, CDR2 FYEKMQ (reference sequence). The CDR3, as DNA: TGTGCCAGCAGCTTCTTTGGCACTGAAGCTTTCTTT. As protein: CASSFFGTEAFF.

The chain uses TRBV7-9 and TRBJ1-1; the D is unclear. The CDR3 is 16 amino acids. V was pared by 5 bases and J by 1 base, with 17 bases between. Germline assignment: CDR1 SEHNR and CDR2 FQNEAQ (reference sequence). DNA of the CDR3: TGTGCCAGCAGCCTACTTATCATACGGAAGAACACTGAAGCTTTCTTT. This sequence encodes CASSLLIIRKNTEAFF.

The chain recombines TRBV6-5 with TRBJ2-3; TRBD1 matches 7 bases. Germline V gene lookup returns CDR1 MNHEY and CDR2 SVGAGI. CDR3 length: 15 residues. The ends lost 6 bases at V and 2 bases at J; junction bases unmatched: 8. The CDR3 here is CASRRSGQSTDTQYF. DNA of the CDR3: TGTGCCAGCAGGAGATCGGGACAGTCCACAGATACGCAGTATTTT.

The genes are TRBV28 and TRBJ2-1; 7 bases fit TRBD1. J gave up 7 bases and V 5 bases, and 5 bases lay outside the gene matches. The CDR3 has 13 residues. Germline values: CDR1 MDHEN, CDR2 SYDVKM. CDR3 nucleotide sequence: TGTGCCAGCAGTAAAGGGGGCTGGAATGAGCAGTTCTTC. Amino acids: CASSKGGWNEQFF.